The rows below give T cell receptor beta chains drawn from one sample of a study of cytomegalovirus exposure and HLA in healthy donors. Sequenced by immunoSEQ multiplex PCR; TCRdb stores in-frame clones only, minus some. The sample shows 110,000 or so clones, over 70% of them seen only once. The specimen was PBMCs. These receptors were taken from a woman between 35 and 50 years old in good health and CMV-seropositive. Each CDR3 is given with its conserved first and last residue. A D gene is named only where the DNA matches it firmly. The size field is filled for only some rows; it gives once, few, many or a size class.

D,size,V,J,length,CDR3,DNA
TRBD2,NA,TRBV4-1,TRBJ2-3,18,CASSQDLASGGGGDTQYF,TGCGCCAGCAGCCAAGATCTGGCCAGCGGGGGTGGGGGGGATACGCAGTATTTT
TRBD1,NA,TRBV4-1,TRBJ1-2,18,CASSRGSLGRDSSYGYTF,TGCGCCAGCAGCCGAGGATCGCTCGGTCGGGACAGTTCCTATGGCTACACCTTC
TRBD1,NA,TRBV11-3,TRBJ1-1,15,CASSSTGAPNTEAFF,TGTGCCAGCAGCTCCACAGGGGCCCCGAACACTGAAGCTTTCTTT
TRBD1,NA,TRBV7-2,TRBJ1-2,17,CASSLANRDRPSYGYTF,TGTGCCAGCAGCTTAGCCAACCGGGACAGACCATCCTATGGCTACACCTTC
NA,NA,TRBV7-2,TRBJ1-5,13,CASSIGANQPQHF,TGTGCCAGCAGTATAGGGGCCAATCAGCCCCAGCATTTT
NA,NA,TRBV6-1,TRBJ2-3,14,CASSESTQQDTQYF,TGTGCCAGCAGTGAGTCCACGCAACAGGATACGCAGTATTTT
NA,NA,TRBV19,TRBJ2-3,15,CASSISGGTTDTQYF,TGTGCCAGTAGTATAAGCGGAGGGACCACAGATACGCAGTATTTT
TRBD1,NA,TRBV7-9,TRBJ1-2,15,CASSAGTGETYGYTF,TGTGCCAGCAGCGCCGGGACAGGGGAGACATACGGCTACACCTTC
TRBD1,NA,TRBV7-2,TRBJ1-2,13,CASTGQGEGGYTF,TGTGCCAGCACCGGACAGGGGGAGGGTGGCTACACCTTC
NA,NA,TRBV7-2,TRBJ1-5,16,CASSLGGLRGNQPQHF,TGTGCCAGCAGCTTAGGCGGGCTCCGGGGCAATCAGCCCCAGCATTTT
TRBD1,NA,TRBV18,TRBJ1-2,13,CASSPQGADGYTF,TGTGCCAGCTCACCACAGGGGGCGGATGGCTACACCTTC
NA,NA,TRBV15,TRBJ2-7,15,CATSRGRGLRYEQYF,TGTGCCACCAGCAGAGGGAGGGGGCTTAGGTACGAGCAGTACTTC
NA,once,TRBV7-9,TRBJ1-2,14,CASSFSGGNYGYTF,TGTGCCAGCAGCTTTAGCGGGGGAAACTATGGCTACACCTTC
NA,once,TRBV5-4,TRBJ1-5,16,CASSLQRGNSNQPQHF,TGTGCCAGCAGCTTGCAAAGAGGGAACAGCAATCAGCCCCAGCATTTT
TRBD1,NA,TRBV30,TRBJ2-5,16,CAWSVSSGQGQETQYF,TGTGCCTGGAGTGTAAGTTCGGGACAGGGTCAAGAGACCCAGTACTTC
NA,NA,TRBV5-1,TRBJ2-2,16,CASSLGGGSGTGELFF,TGCGCCAGCAGCTTGGGCGGCGGGTCTGGCACCGGGGAGCTGTTTTTT
NA,NA,TRBV4-3,TRBJ2-3,16,CASSQALAESTDTQYF,TGCGCCAGCAGCCAAGCTTTAGCGGAAAGCACAGATACGCAGTATTTT
NA,NA,TRBV30,TRBJ1-2,15,CAHRDRGGTNYGYTF,TGTGCTCATCGAGATCGGGGGGGGACTAACTATGGCTACACCTTC
NA,NA,TRBV5-1,TRBJ1-1,13,CASSAQENTEAFF,TGCGCCAGCAGCGCGCAAGAAAACACTGAAGCTTTCTTT
NA,NA,TRBV5-8,TRBJ1-5,16,CASISGPSWGNQPQHF,TGTGCCAGCATAAGTGGCCCTAGTTGGGGCAATCAGCCCCAGCATTTT
NA,once,TRBV5-5,TRBJ1-5,14,CASSLEGGNQPQHF,TGTGCCAGCAGCTTGGAAGGGGGCAATCAGCCCCAGCATTTT
NA,NA,TRBV5-4,TRBJ2-7,13,CASSPRESYEQYF,TGTGCCAGCAGCCCCCGCGAATCTTACGAGCAGTACTTC
NA,NA,TRBV7-2,TRBJ1-1,14,CASSLAQVNTEAFF,TGTGCCAGCAGCTTAGCTCAGGTGAACACTGAAGCTTTCTTT
NA,once,TRBV27,TRBJ1-2,12,CASRGGYYGYTF,TGTGCCAGCCGCGGGGGGTACTATGGCTACACCTTC
NA,few,TRBV4-1,TRBJ1-4,17,CASSQEGTGITNEKLFF,TGCGCCAGCAGCCAAGAGGGTACAGGGATCACTAATGAAAAACTGTTTTTT
NA,NA,TRBV5-1,TRBJ2-2,14,CASSLMGRTGELFF,TGCGCCAGCAGCTTGATGGGCAGAACCGGGGAGCTGTTTTTT
NA,NA,TRBV2,TRBJ2-5,13,CASSLQGGETQYF,TGTGCCAGCAGTCTACAGGGAGGGGAGACCCAGTACTTC
TRBD1,few,TRBV5-1,TRBJ1-1,13,CASSPGTGLEAFF,TGCGCCAGCAGTCCCGGGACAGGGCTTGAAGCTTTCTTT
TRBD1,NA,TRBV6-5,TRBJ1-3,15,CASSYEGAPGNTIYF,TGTGCCAGCAGTTACGAGGGGGCCCCTGGAAACACCATATATTTT
NA,NA,TRBV27,TRBJ2-5,15,CASSPLNDWQETQYF,TGTGCCAGCAGTCCCTTGAATGACTGGCAAGAGACCCAGTACTTC
TRBD2,NA,TRBV15,TRBJ2-3,15,CATSRTSGATDTQYF,TGTGCCACCAGCAGGACTAGCGGGGCCACAGATACGCAGTATTTT
TRBD2,NA,TRBV11-2,TRBJ2-7,15,CASSLPSGGLYEQYF,TGTGCCAGCAGCCTACCGAGCGGGGGTTTGTACGAGCAGTACTTC
NA,NA,TRBV29-1,TRBJ1-4,12,CSVGSTNEKLFF,TGCAGCGTTGGTAGTACTAATGAAAAACTGTTTTTT
NA,NA,TRBV9,TRBJ2-2,11,CASSLSGELFF,TGTGCCAGCAGCCTTTCCGGGGAGCTGTTTTTT
TRBD1,NA,TRBV5-1,TRBJ2-5,15,CASSAATGGGETQYF,TGCGCCAGCAGCGCGGCTACAGGGGGCGGGGAGACCCAGTACTTC
TRBD1,NA,TRBV9,TRBJ2-7,15,CASSPRTGLTAEQYF,TGTGCCAGCAGCCCTCGGACAGGGTTAACTGCCGAGCAGTACTTC
TRBD1,NA,TRBV6-5,TRBJ1-2,12,CASGTGPYGYTF,TGTGCCAGCGGGACAGGGCCATATGGCTACACCTTC
NA,few,TRBV6-5,TRBJ2-7,14,CASRYHSSTYEQYF,TGTGCCAGCAGGTATCACAGCTCTACCTACGAGCAGTACTTC
TRBD1,NA,TRBV2,TRBJ2-7,14,CASSEQWTGYEQYF,TGTGCCAGCAGTGAACAGTGGACAGGCTACGAGCAGTACTTC
NA,NA,TRBV4-3,TRBJ2-7,14,CASSQETRTYEQYF,TGCGCCAGCAGCCAAGAAACCAGAACCTACGAGCAGTACTTC
TRBD1,once,TRBV5-1,TRBJ1-6,18,CASSLAGQGTSYNSPLHF,TGCGCCAGCAGCTTGGCTGGACAGGGGACCTCCTATAATTCACCCCTCCACTTT
TRBD1,NA,TRBV7-8,TRBJ1-5,14,CASSLGRQGQPQHF,TGTGCCAGCAGCTTAGGACGACAGGGACAGCCCCAGCATTTT
TRBD1,NA,TRBV18,TRBJ2-7,13,CASATTGGGEQYF,TGTGCTAGCGCAACGACAGGGGGCGGCGAGCAGTACTTC
TRBD1,NA,TRBV6-1,TRBJ2-2,14,CASSLDREAGELFF,TGTGCCAGCAGTTTGGACAGGGAAGCCGGGGAGCTGTTTTTT
TRBD2,NA,TRBV7-2,TRBJ2-1,16,CASSLGPGGPYNEQFF,TGTGCCAGCAGCTTAGGACCGGGGGGGCCCTACAATGAGCAGTTCTTC
TRBD2,NA,TRBV19,TRBJ2-7,14,CASSILSGSTEQYF,TGTGCCAGTAGTATCCTAAGCGGGAGTACCGAGCAGTACTTC
TRBD1,NA,TRBV27,TRBJ1-5,14,CASSSTGALGPQHF,TGTGCCAGCAGTTCGACAGGGGCCTTGGGGCCCCAGCATTTT
NA,NA,TRBV5-5,TRBJ2-7,13,CASSFGTYYEQYF,TGTGCCAGCAGCTTCGGGACTTACTACGAGCAGTACTTC
NA,NA,TRBV19,TRBJ2-1,14,CASSSLGRADEQFF,TGTGCCAGTAGTAGTCTGGGCAGGGCGGATGAGCAGTTCTTC
NA,few,TRBV5-5,TRBJ2-2,16,CASSLLQGANTGELFF,TGTGCCAGCAGCTTGTTACAGGGAGCGAACACCGGGGAGCTGTTTTTT
TRBD1,NA,TRBV6-6,TRBJ2-7,14,CASTGQGAWSEQYF,TGTGCCAGCACCGGACAGGGGGCTTGGTCCGAGCAGTACTTC
NA,NA,TRBV20-1,TRBJ1-1,11,CRQQGNTEAFF,TGCAGACAACAGGGAAACACTGAAGCTTTCTTT
TRBD1,NA,TRBV5-1,TRBJ1-4,18,CASSSDQRGTAINEKLFF,TGCGCCAGCAGCTCAGACCAACGTGGGACAGCTATTAATGAAAAACTGTTTTTT
NA,NA,TRBV18,TRBJ1-1,13,CASSKEVNTEAFF,TGTGCCAGCTCAAAAGAGGTGAACACTGAAGCTTTCTTT
TRBD2,NA,TRBV7-9,TRBJ2-1,15,CAIKAIAGSYNEQFF,TGTGCCATAAAAGCGATAGCGGGCAGCTACAATGAGCAGTTCTTC
TRBD2,NA,TRBV2,TRBJ2-7,14,CASSSSGRTNEQYF,TGTGCCAGCAGTTCGAGCGGGAGGACCAACGAGCAGTACTTC
TRBD1,few,TRBV13,TRBJ1-1,15,CASSLGRQGSTEAFF,TGTGCCAGCAGCTTAGGCCGACAGGGGAGTACTGAAGCTTTCTTT
NA,NA,TRBV5-5,TRBJ1-2,18,CASSLMRGSRTDNYGYTF,TGTGCCAGCAGCTTGATGCGGGGGTCAAGAACCGATAACTATGGCTACACCTTC
TRBD1,NA,TRBV19,TRBJ1-4,15,CASRPGTGGFEKLFF,TGTGCCAGTAGGCCCGGGACAGGGGGATTTGAAAAACTGTTTTTT
TRBD2,NA,TRBV10-3,TRBJ2-7,14,CAISTGTSGYEQYF,TGTGCCATCAGTACGGGGACTAGCGGCTACGAGCAGTACTTC